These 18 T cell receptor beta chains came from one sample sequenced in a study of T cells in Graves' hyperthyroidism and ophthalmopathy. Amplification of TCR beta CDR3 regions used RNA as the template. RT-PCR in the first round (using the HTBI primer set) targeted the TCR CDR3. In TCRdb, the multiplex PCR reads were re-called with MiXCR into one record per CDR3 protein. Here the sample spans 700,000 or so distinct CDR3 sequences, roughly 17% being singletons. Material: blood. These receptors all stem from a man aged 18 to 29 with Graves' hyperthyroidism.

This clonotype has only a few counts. CDR3 DNA: TGCAGTGCCCCCGATGGGCCAATCCTCACCGGGGAGCTGTTTTTT. Its translation: CSAPDGPILTGELFF. The rearrangement links TRBV20-1 to TRBJ2-2; D ambiguous. The CDR3 is made up of 15 amino acids. V was pared by 6 bases and J by 4 bases, with 18 bases between. Germline assignment: CDR1 DFQATT and CDR2 SNEGSKA (reference sequence).

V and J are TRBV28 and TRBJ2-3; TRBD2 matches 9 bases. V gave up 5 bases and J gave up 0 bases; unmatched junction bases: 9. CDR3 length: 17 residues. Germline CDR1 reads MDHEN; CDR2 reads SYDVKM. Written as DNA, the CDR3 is TGTGCCAGCAGTCCAACACTAGCGGGTACTAGCACAGATACGCAGTATTTT. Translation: CASSPTLAGTSTDTQYF. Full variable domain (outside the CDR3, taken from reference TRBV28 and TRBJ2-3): DVKVTQSSRYLVKRTGEKVFLECVQDMDHENMFWYRQDPGLGLRLIYFSYDVKMKEKGDIPEGYSVSREKKERFSLILESASTNQTSMYLCASSPTLAGTSTDTQYFGPGTRLTVL.

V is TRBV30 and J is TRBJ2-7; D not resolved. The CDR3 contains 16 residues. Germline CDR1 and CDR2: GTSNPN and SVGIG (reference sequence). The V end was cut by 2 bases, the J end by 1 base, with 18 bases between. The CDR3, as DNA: TGTGCCTGGAGTCCCGCAGGTTTAGGACGGTCCTACGAGCAGTACTTC. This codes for CAWSPAGLGRSYEQYF. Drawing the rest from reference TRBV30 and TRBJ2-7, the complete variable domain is SQTIHQWPATLVQPVGSPLSLECTVEGTSNPNLYWYRQAAGRGLQLLFYSVGIGQISSEVPQNLSASRPQDRQFILSSKKLLLSDSGFYLCAWSPAGLGRSYEQYFGPGTRLTVT.

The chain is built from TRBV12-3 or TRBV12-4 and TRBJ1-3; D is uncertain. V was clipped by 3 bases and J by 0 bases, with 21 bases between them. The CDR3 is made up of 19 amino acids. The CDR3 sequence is CASSLQVLPVHSSGNTIYF. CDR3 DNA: TGTGCCAGCAGTTTGCAGGTTCTCCCAGTTCATAGCTCTGGAAACACCATATATTTT.

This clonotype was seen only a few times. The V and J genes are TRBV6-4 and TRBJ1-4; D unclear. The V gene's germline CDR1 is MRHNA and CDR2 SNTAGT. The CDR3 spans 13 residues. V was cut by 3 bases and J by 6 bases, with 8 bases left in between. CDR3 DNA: TGTGCCAGCAGTGAATGGTGGGATGAAAAACTGTTTTTT. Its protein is CASSEWWDEKLFF.

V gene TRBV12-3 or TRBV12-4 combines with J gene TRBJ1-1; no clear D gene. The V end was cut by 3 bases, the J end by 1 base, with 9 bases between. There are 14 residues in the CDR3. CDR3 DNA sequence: TGTGCCAGCAGTTTGGTCCCCCAGAACACTGAAGCTTTCTTT. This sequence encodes CASSLVPQNTEAFF.

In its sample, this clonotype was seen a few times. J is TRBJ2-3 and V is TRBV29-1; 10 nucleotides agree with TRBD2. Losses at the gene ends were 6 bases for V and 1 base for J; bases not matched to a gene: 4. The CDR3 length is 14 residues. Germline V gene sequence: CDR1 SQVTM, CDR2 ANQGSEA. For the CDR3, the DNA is TGCAGCGTCGCGGGGACTAGCGGCACAGATACGCAGTATTTT. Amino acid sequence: CSVAGTSGTDTQYF.

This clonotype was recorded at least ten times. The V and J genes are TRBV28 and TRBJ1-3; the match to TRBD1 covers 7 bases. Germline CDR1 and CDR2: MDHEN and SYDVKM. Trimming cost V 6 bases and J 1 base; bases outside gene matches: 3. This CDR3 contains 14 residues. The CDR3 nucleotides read TGTGCCAGCAGACCGGGACAGTCTGGAAACACCATATATTTT. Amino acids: CASRPGQSGNTIYF.

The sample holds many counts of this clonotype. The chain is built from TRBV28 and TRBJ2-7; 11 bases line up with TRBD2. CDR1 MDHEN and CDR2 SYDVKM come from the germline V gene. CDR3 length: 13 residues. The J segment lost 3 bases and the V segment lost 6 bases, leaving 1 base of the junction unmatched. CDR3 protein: CASRTSGNYEQYF. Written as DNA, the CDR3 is TGTGCCAGCAGGACTAGCGGGAACTACGAGCAGTACTTC.

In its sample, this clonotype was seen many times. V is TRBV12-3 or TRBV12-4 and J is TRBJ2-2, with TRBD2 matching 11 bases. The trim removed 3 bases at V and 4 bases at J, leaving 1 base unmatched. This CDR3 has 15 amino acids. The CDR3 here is CASSFSGRGTGELFF. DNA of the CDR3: TGTGCCAGCAGTTTTAGCGGGAGGGGCACCGGGGAGCTGTTTTTT.

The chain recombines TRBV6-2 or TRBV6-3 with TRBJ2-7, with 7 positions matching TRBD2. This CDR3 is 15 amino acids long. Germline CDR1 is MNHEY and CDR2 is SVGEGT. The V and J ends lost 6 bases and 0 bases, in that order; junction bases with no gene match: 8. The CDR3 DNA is TGTGCCAGCAGACCAGCGGGAAACCCCTCCTACGAGCAGTACTTC. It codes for CASRPAGNPSYEQYF.

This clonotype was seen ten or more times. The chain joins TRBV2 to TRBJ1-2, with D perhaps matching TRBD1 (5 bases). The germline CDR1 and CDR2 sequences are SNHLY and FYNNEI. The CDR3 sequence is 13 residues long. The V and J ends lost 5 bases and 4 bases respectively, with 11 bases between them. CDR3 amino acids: CASSSRRGYGYTF. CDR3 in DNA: TGTGCCAGCAGTTCTAGGAGGGGCTATGGCTACACCTTC.

The CDR3 DNA follows: TGTGCCAGCAGTTTAAACCTCCTCTACGAGCAGTACTTC. Its translation: CASSLNLLYEQYF. The chain recombines TRBV27 with TRBJ2-7; D gene unclear. Between the trimmed V and J ends, which lost 2 bases and 3 bases, there was a span of 8 bases. CDR3 length equals 13 residues. CDR1 MNHEY and CDR2 SMNVEV come from the germline V gene (reference sequence).

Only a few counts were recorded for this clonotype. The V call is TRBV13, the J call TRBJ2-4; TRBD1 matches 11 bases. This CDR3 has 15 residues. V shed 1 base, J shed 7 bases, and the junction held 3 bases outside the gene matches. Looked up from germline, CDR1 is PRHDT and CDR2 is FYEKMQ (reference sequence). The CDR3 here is CASSLAGQGANIQYF. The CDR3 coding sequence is TGTGCCAGCAGCTTAGCAGGACAGGGGGCCAACATTCAGTACTTC.

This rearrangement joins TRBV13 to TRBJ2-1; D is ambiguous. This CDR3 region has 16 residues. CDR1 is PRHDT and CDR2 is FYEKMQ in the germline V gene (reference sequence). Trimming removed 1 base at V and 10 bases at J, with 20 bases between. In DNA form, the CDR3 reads TGTGCCAGCAGCTTAGAGGAGAGCTACACGGAACGCGAGCAGTTCTTC. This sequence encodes CASSLEESYTEREQFF.

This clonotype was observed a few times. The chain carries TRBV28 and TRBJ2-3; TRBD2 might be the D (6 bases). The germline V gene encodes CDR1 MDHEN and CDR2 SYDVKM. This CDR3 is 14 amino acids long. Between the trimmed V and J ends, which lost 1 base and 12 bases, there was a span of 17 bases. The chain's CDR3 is CASSLFTTSPSQYF. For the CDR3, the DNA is TGTGCCAGCAGTTTATTCACCACTAGCCCAAGTCAGTATTTT.

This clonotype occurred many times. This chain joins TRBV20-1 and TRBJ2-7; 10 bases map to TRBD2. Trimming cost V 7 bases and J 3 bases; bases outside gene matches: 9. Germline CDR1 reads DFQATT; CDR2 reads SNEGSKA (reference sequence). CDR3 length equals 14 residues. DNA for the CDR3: TGCAGTGTCAGATCGGGGACTAGCGACTACGAGCAGTACTTC. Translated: CSVRSGTSDYEQYF.

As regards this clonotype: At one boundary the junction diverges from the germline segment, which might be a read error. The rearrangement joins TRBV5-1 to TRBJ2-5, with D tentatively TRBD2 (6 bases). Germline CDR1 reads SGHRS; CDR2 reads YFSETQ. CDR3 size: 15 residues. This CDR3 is CASSHRGSGQETQYF. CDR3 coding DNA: TGTGCCAGCAGCCATCGGGGTAGCGGACAAGAGACCCAGTACTTC.